This T cell receptor beta chain was retrieved from a study of T cells in Graves' hyperthyroidism and ophthalmopathy. Study conclusions and caveats: Researchers found most expanded thyroid clonotypes above 0.001 in blood as well. A model of 13 V-J features distinguished ophthalmopathy from stable hyperthyroidism.

The source material, RNA transcripts, was used to amplify TCR beta CDR3 regions. Carried out on the TCR CDR3, a first-round RT-PCR used the HTBI primer set. MiXCR, applied by TCRdb to the multiplex PCR reads, yields one record per CDR3 protein. The data show about 400,000 distinct CDR3 sequences, with around a sixth seen just once and approximately 30% held by the top ten. This clonotype was observed a handful of times. As yet, its antigen is unknown. The CDR3 length is 12 residues. After removal of 3 bases from V and 9 bases from J, the junction contained 5 bases not matched to a gene. Germline-derived CDR1 and CDR2 are DFQATT and SNEGSKA (reference sequence).

This chain connects TRBV20-1 to TRBJ2-1, with TRBD2 matching 7 bases. The sequence came from a woman under 30 with Graves' hyperthyroidism that later progressed to Graves' ophthalmopathy. Specimen: blood. The CDR3 protein is CSARGGGGEQFF. In nucleotides, the CDR3 is TGCAGTGCTAGGGGCGGCGGGGGTGAGCAGTTCTTC.